This TCR beta chain appears in the sequencing data of a study of cytomegalovirus exposure and HLA in healthy donors. The CDR3 runs 15 residues. The V segment lost 4 bases and the J segment 0 bases; nucleotides outside the gene matches: 7. CDR1 and CDR2 (germline): SGDLS, YYNGEE. Measured with immunoSEQ multiplex PCR; TCRdb has only the in-frame clones, and not every one. Of 150,000 to 200,000 clones in the sample, roughly 81% were seen once. The rearrangement joins TRBV9 to TRBJ2-7; 7 bases match TRBD2. The TCR sequence derives from a woman under 40 in good health and CMV-seronegative. Sequenced material: PBMCs. The CDR3: CASSSQGGSSYEQYF. CDR3 nucleotide sequence: TGTGCCAGCAGCTCCCAGGGAGGGAGCTCCTACGAGCAGTACTTC.